This TCR beta chain came from a study of cytomegalovirus exposure and HLA in healthy donors. Regarding the study as a whole: The study designated around 150 TCR beta chains cytomegalovirus-associated. Rare TCR sequences predominated, though certain public TCRs were found in many donors.

The CDR3 contains 14 residues. The V and J ends lost 4 bases and 10 bases, in that order; junction bases with no gene match: 9. Germline CDR1 MGHRA, CDR2 YSYEKL. For this clone: Its antigen is unidentified.

Measured with immunoSEQ multiplex PCR; TCRdb has only the in-frame clones, and not every one. The profile shows tens of thousands of clones, 75% to 90% of them singletons. This chain uses TRBV4-1 with TRBJ1-1; 10 bases fit TRBD1. The source material was PBMCs. The sequence came from a woman aged 18-30 years in good health and CMV-seronegative. CDR3 DNA: TGCGCCAGCAGCCCCGGGACAGGGGCGCCTGGAGCTTTCTTT. Its translation is CASSPGTGAPGAFF.